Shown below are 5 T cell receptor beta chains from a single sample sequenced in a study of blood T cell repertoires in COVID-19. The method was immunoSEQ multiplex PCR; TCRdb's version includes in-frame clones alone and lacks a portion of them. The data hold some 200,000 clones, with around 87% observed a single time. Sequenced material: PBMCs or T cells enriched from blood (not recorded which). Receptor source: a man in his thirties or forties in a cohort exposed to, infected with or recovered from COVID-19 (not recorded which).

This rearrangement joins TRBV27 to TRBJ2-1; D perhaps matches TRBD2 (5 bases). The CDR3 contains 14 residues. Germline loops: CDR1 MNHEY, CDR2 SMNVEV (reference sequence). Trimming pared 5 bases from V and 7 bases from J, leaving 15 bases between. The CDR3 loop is CASSLTGLVNEQFF. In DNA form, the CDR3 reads TGTGCCAGCAGTCTTACTGGACTGGTGAATGAGCAGTTCTTC.

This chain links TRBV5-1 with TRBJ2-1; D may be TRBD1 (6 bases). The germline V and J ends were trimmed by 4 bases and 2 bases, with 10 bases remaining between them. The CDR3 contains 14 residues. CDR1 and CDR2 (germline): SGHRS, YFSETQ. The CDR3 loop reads CASSLRDTYNEQFF. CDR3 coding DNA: TGCGCCAGCAGCCTACGGGACACCTACAATGAGCAGTTCTTC.

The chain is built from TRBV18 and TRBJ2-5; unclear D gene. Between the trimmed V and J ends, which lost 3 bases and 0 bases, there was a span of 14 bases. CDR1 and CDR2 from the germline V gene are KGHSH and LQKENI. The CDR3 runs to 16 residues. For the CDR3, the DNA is TGTGCCAGCTCACCCACGAGGAAGACGTACCAAGAGACCCAGTACTTC. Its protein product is CASSPTRKTYQETQYF.

CDR3 in amino acids: CASRDGGRGYTF. As DNA, the CDR3 is TGTGCCAGCAGAGACGGCGGGCGCGGCTACACCTTC. The rearrangement joins TRBV6-5 to TRBJ1-2, with no clear D. The CDR3 runs to 12 residues. Per germline, CDR1 MNHEY and CDR2 SVGAGI. With 6 bases removed from V and 8 bases from J, the gap between germline ends came to 13 bases.

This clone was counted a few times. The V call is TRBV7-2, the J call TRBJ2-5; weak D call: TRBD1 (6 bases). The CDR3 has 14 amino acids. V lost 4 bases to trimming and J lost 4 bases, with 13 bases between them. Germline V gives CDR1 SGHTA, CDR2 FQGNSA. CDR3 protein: CASSSQQGSETQYF. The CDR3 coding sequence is TGTGCCAGCAGCTCTCAACAGGGCTCAGAGACCCAGTACTTC.